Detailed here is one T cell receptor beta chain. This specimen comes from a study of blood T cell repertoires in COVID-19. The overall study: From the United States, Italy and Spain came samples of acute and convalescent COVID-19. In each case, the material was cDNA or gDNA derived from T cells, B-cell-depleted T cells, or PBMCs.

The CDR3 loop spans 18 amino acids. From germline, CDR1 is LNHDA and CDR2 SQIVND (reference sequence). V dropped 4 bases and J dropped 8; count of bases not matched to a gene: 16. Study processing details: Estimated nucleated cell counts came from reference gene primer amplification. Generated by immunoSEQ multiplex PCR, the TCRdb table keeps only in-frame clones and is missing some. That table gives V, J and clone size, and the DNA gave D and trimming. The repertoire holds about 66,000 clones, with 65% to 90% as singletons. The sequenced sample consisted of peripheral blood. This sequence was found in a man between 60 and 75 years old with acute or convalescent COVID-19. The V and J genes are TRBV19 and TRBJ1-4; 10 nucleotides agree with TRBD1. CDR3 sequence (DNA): TGTGCCAGTAGTACCGGGACAGGGGCGGACTCGTCCTGGGAAAAACTGTTTTTT. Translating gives CASSTGTGADSSWEKLFF. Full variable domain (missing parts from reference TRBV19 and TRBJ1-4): DGGITQSPKYLFRKEGQNVTLSCEQNLNHDAMYWYRQDPGQGLRLIYYSQIVNDFQKGDIAEGYSVSREKKESFPLTVTSAQKNPTAFYLCASSTGTGADSSWEKLFFGSGTQLSVL.